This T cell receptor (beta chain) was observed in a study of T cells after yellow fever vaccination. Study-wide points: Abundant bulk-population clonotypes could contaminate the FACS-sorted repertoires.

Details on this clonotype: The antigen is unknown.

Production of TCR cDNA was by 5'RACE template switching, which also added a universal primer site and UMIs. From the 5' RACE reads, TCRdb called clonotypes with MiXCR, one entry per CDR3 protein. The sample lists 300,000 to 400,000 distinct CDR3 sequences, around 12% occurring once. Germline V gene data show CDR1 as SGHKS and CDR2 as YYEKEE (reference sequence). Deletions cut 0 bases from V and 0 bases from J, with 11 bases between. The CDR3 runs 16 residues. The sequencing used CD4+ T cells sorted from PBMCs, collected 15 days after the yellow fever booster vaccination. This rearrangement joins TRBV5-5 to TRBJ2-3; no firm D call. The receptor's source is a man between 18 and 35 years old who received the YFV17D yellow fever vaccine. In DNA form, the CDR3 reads TGTGCCAGCAGCTTGGGAGTTTCGATTAGCACAGATACGCAGTATTTT. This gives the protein CASSLGVSISTDTQYF.